The clone carrying this T cell receptor (beta chain) was observed a handful of times. The antigen is not known. Template material for amplifying TCR beta CDR3 regions consisted of RNA transcripts. In the first-round RT-PCR of the TCR CDR3, the HTBI primer set was used. TCRdb re-called the multiplex PCR reads with MiXCR, one entry per CDR3 protein. The sample contains about 270,000 distinct CDR3 sequences, roughly 20% of which appear only once. This record belongs to a study of T cells in Graves' hyperthyroidism and ophthalmopathy. Study in general: Sampling of peripheral blood happened at initial diagnosis, prior to any treatment.

Study results and limitations: In validation, the model predicted ophthalmopathy. These predictions came a median roughly 6 months before onset. From stable hyperthyroidism, ophthalmopathy was set apart by a 13 V-J model.

Germline V gene sequence: CDR1 MNHEY, CDR2 SVGAGI. This CDR3 spans 16 amino acids. V was trimmed by 0 bases and J by 6 bases, leaving 16 bases between them. The specimen sequenced was blood. V usage is TRBV6-5 and J usage is TRBJ2-3, with D tentatively TRBD2 (5 bases). This receptor was identified in a young man with Graves' ophthalmopathy. As DNA, the CDR3 is TGTGCCAGCAGTTACTCGACTGACTACAGACACGATACGCAGTATTTT. It codes for CASSYSTDYRHDTQYF.